A single sample is the source of the 32 T cell receptor beta chains below, sequenced in a study of cytomegalovirus exposure and HLA in healthy donors. Amplification used 60 Vbeta primers and 13 Jbeta primers. The method was immunoSEQ multiplex PCR; TCRdb's version includes in-frame clones alone and lacks a portion of them. Here the sample spans some 130,000 clones, approximately 68% being singletons. The sequenced material came from PBMCs. Receptor source: a man aged 25-45 years in good health and CMV-seropositive.

The genes are TRBV6-1 and TRBJ2-2, with D maybe TRBD2 (5 bases). Between the trimmed V and J ends, which lost 0 bases and 4 bases, there was a span of 12 bases. Germline loops: CDR1 MNHNS, CDR2 SASEGT. The CDR3 extends over 16 amino acids. CDR3 bases: TGTGCCAGCAGTGAAGCGCAAGAGGGTGCCACCGGGGAGCTGTTTTTT. The encoded protein is CASSEAQEGATGELFF.

The rearrangement joins TRBV19 to TRBJ2-4; D gene uncertain. V lost 4 bases to trimming and J lost 9 bases, with 10 bases between them. The CDR3 consists of 12 residues. CDR1 is LNHDA, CDR2 SQIVND, per germline (reference sequence). The DNA of the CDR3 is TGTGCCAGTAGTACATTTGCGAGCATTCAGTACTTC. Translated, it gives CASSTFASIQYF.

The V and J genes are TRBV15 and TRBJ2-5; D is unresolved. The V end lost 0 bases, the J end lost 6 bases, and 5 bases lay between the germline ends. The germline V gene encodes CDR1 LNHNV and CDR2 YYDKDF (reference sequence). CDR3 length: 12 amino acids. The DNA of the CDR3 is TGTGCCACCAGCAGAGAGGCAAAGACCCAGTACTTC. Protein sequence: CATSREAKTQYF.

The V and J genes are TRBV9 and TRBJ2-3; the D gene is possibly TRBD2 (7 bases). The CDR3 consists of 15 residues. The V end was cut by 3 bases, the J end by 0 bases, with 11 bases between. The V gene's germline CDR1 is SGDLS and CDR2 YYNGEE. The DNA for the CDR3 is TGTGCCAGCAGCGCGGGGGGACACAGCACAGATACGCAGTATTTT. This translates into CASSAGGHSTDTQYF.

The V call is TRBV6-5, the J call TRBJ1-1; tentatively, D is TRBD1 (5 bases). Germline CDR1 reads MNHEY; CDR2 reads SVGAGI. V shed 2 bases and J shed 1 base, with 8 bases lying between them. There are 14 residues in the CDR3. The CDR3 is CASSYPGGNTEAFF. The CDR3 nucleotides are TGTGCCAGCAGTTACCCGGGGGGGAACACTGAAGCTTTCTTT.

This clone was observed once. V gene TRBV5-1 combines with J gene TRBJ2-3; D is unresolved. Germline lookup yields CDR1 SGHRS and CDR2 YFSETQ. Trimming removed 5 bases from V and 5 bases from J, with 9 bases in between. CDR3 size: 12 residues. Here the CDR3 reads CASSDLGDTQYF. The CDR3 DNA follows: TGCGCCAGCAGTGACTTGGGAGATACGCAGTATTTT.

The chain couples TRBV5-1 to TRBJ2-1; 10 positions agree with TRBD2. The J segment lost 8 bases and the V segment lost 4 bases, leaving 12 bases of the junction unmatched. The CDR3 extends over 16 amino acids. Germline CDR1 is SGHRS and CDR2 is YFSETQ. This chain's CDR3 is CASSPFASGSGHEQFF. In DNA form, the CDR3 reads TGCGCCAGCAGCCCGTTCGCTAGCGGGAGCGGCCATGAGCAGTTCTTC.

The gene calls are TRBV7-9 and TRBJ1-1, with 9 bases lining up with TRBD1. Unmatched junction bases numbered 11, after V lost 7 bases and J lost 5 bases. The CDR3 is 15 residues long. Per germline, CDR1 SEHNR and CDR2 FQNEAQ (reference sequence). CDR3 in amino acids: CASNQGTGKLTEAFF. The CDR3 DNA reads TGTGCCAGCAACCAGGGGACAGGGAAATTGACTGAAGCTTTCTTT.

The chain employs TRBV9 and TRBJ2-7; tentatively, D is TRBD2 (5 bases). Germline V lookup: CDR1 SGDLS, CDR2 YYNGEE. Between the trimmed V and J ends, which lost 1 base and 4 bases, there was a span of 12 bases. This CDR3 is 14 amino acids long. The CDR3 bases are TGTGCCAGCAGCGTATATGGTAGCGATTACGAGCAGTACTTC. Translated: CASSVYGSDYEQYF. Full variable domain (outside the CDR3, taken from reference TRBV9 and TRBJ2-7): DSGVTQTPKHLITATGQRVTLRCSPRSGDLSVYWYQQSLDQGLQFLIQYYNGEERAKGNILERFSAQQFPDLHSELNLSSLELGDSALYFCASSVYGSDYEQYFGPGTRLTVT.

The chain recombines TRBV6-6 with TRBJ2-7; tentative D call: TRBD1 (5 bases). Germline CDR1 MNHNY, CDR2 SVGAGI (reference sequence). The CDR3 is 15 amino acids. V dropped 0 bases and J dropped 2 bases, with 11 bases sitting between them. In DNA form, the CDR3 reads TGTGCCAGCAGTTACTCGTCTGACAGACCCTACGAGCAGTACTTC. As protein: CASSYSSDRPYEQYF.

The chain employs TRBV4-2 and TRBJ2-7; 9 positions agree with TRBD1. Looked up from germline, CDR1 is LGHNA and CDR2 is YNFKEQ. V shed 0 bases, J shed 11 bases, and the junction held 5 bases outside the gene matches. The CDR3 has 13 residues. The CDR3 reads CASSQDRGTGKYF. The DNA of the CDR3 is TGTGCCAGCAGCCAAGATCGGGGGACAGGGAAGTACTTC.

This sequence joins TRBV5-1 and TRBJ2-6; D call uncertain. This CDR3 contains 17 residues. Germline CDR1 reads SGHRS; CDR2 reads YFSETQ. V was clipped by 0 bases and J by 0 bases, with 10 bases between them. CDR3 amino acids: CASSLELTNSGANVLTF. The CDR3 nucleotides are TGCGCCAGCAGCTTGGAACTCACGAACTCTGGGGCCAACGTCCTGACTTTC.

This chain joins TRBV4-3 and TRBJ2-7; TRBD1 is a possible D gene (6 bases). The ends were cut back, 1 base at V and 2 bases at J, with 12 bases in the middle. CDR3 length: 15 residues. CDR1 is LGHNA, CDR2 YSLEER, per germline. The DNA of the CDR3 is TGCGCCAGCAGCCAAGTTGGGGGCCCTGCCTACGAGCAGTACTTC. Protein product: CASSQVGGPAYEQYF.

The rearrangement uses TRBV9 and TRBJ2-1; 10 bases align to TRBD2. This CDR3 spans 15 amino acids. Germline V lookup: CDR1 SGDLS, CDR2 YYNGEE. Trimming at V came to 2 bases and at J to 4 bases, leaving 3 bases not matched to a gene. CDR3 amino acids: CASSVTSGVYNEQFF. For the CDR3, the DNA is TGTGCCAGCAGCGTTACTAGCGGGGTTTACAATGAGCAGTTCTTC.

This clone was observed once. Other DNA variants within this sample encode the same CDR3. The J gene is TRBJ2-6, the V gene TRBV5-1; TRBD1 matches at 7 bases. Per the germline V gene, CDR1 is SGHRS and CDR2 is YFSETQ. V trimming: 6 bases; J trimming: 2 bases; junction bases outside the gene matches: 2. The CDR3 extends over 14 amino acids. CDR3 sequence: CASTGTAGANVLTF. In nucleotides, the CDR3 is TGCGCCAGCACAGGGACAGCTGGGGCCAACGTCCTGACTTTC.

This clone has more than one count but fewer than ten. The chain employs TRBV2 and TRBJ2-5; TRBD2 matches at 10 bases. The CDR3 covers 13 residues. V shed 11 bases, J shed 2 bases, and the junction held 5 bases outside the gene matches. Germline V CDR1 and CDR2: SNHLY, FYNNEI. The CDR3 DNA sequence: TGTGCCGTTAGGACTAGCGGACAAGAGACCCAGTACTTC. This sequence encodes CAVRTSGQETQYF.

The J gene is TRBJ1-1, the V gene TRBV5-1; 12 nucleotides agree with TRBD1. CDR1 is SGHRS, CDR2 YFSETQ, per germline. The ends lost 4 bases at V and 10 bases at J; junction bases unmatched: 11. The CDR3 totals 15 residues. This chain's CDR3 is CASSPGQGAPWAAFF. CDR3 coding DNA: TGCGCCAGCAGCCCGGGACAGGGGGCGCCTTGGGCAGCTTTCTTT.

V gene TRBV4-3 combines with J gene TRBJ2-1; 12 nucleotides line up with TRBD2. The trim removed 5 bases at V and 7 bases at J, leaving 9 bases unmatched. Looked up from germline, CDR1 is LGHNA and CDR2 is YSLEER. The CDR3 is made up of 16 amino acids. CDR3 in amino acids: CASSVKPSGRGNEQFF. DNA of the CDR3: TGCGCCAGCAGCGTGAAACCTAGCGGGAGGGGGAATGAGCAGTTCTTC.

Details on this clone: One end of the junction does not line up with germline, which may come from a read error. The chain carries TRBV7-7 and TRBJ2-2, with 14 bases identical to TRBD2. CDR1 is SSHAT, CDR2 FNYEAQ, per germline (reference sequence). The CDR3 runs to 15 residues. The CDR3 sequence is CASSQTSGRAGELFF. The CDR3 nucleotides are TGTGCTAGCAGCCAGACTAGCGGGAGGGCCGGGGAGCTGTTTTTT.

The chain links TRBV19 to TRBJ2-1, with D perhaps being TRBD1 or TRBD2 (9 bases each). Trimming took off 5 bases at V and 7 bases at J, with 27 bases between the two ends. The CDR3 extends over 18 amino acids. Germline-derived CDR1 and CDR2 are LNHDA and SQIVND (reference sequence). The CDR3 sequence: CASSPGQGSSGRMNEQFF. Written as DNA, the CDR3 is TGTGCCAGTAGTCCGGGACAGGGTAGTAGCGGGAGAATGAATGAGCAGTTCTTC. Full variable domain (missing parts from reference TRBV19 and TRBJ2-1): DGGITQSPKYLFRKEGQNVTLSCEQNLNHDAMYWYRQDPGQGLRLIYYSQIVNDFQKGDIAEGYSVSREKKESFPLTVTSAQKNPTAFYLCASSPGQGSSGRMNEQFFGPGTRLTVL.

This clone showed up just a few times. V usage is TRBV6-5 and J usage is TRBJ2-6; no clear D gene. This CDR3 spans 13 amino acids. Germline V lookup: CDR1 MNHEY, CDR2 SVGAGI. V dropped 8 bases and J dropped 2 bases, with 7 bases sitting between them. The CDR3 sequence: CASLSPGANVLTF. The CDR3 nucleotides read TGTGCCAGCCTTAGTCCTGGGGCCAACGTCCTGACTTTC.

This chain uses TRBV6-7 with TRBJ2-1, with TRBD2 matching 12 bases. TRBV6-7 is treated as an ORF (open reading frame) with a function not yet certain. The CDR3 runs to 17 residues. The J segment lost 5 bases and the V segment lost 6 bases, leaving 11 bases of the junction unmatched. Here the CDR3 reads CASRRGDASGRDNEQFF. The CDR3 DNA is TGTGCCAGCAGGAGGGGTGACGCTAGCGGGAGGGACAATGAGCAGTTCTTC.

The chain recombines TRBV7-3 with TRBJ1-3, with D possibly matching TRBD1 (5 bases). The CDR3 extends over 14 amino acids. The germline V gene encodes CDR1 SGHTA and CDR2 FQGTGA. V was shortened by 3 bases and J by 8 bases, with 14 bases between the two germline ends. The CDR3, as DNA: TGTGCCAGCAGCTTGGGCAGGGATTCAGACACCATATATTTT. Amino acids: CASSLGRDSDTIYF.

This clone was counted a few times. The chain carries TRBV5-6 and TRBJ1-5; a possible D gene is TRBD1 (5 bases). This CDR3 spans 16 amino acids. Germline V gene sequence: CDR1 SGHDT, CDR2 YYEEEE. The ends were cut back, 3 bases at V and 7 bases at J, with 20 bases in the middle. The CDR3 loop is CASSSKGSGYSQPQHF. The DNA of the CDR3 is TGTGCCAGCAGCTCCAAAGGCTCAGGGTACTCCCAGCCCCAGCATTTT.

J is TRBJ2-7 and V is TRBV5-1; the D gene is possibly TRBD1 (6 bases). V gave up 0 bases and J gave up 1 base, with 14 bases separating them. The CDR3 loop spans 16 amino acids. Germline CDR1 is SGHRS and CDR2 is YFSETQ. The DNA for the CDR3 is TGCGCCAGCAGCTTGGTGGGCCAGGGGAAGTCCTACGAGCAGTACTTC. Protein product: CASSLVGQGKSYEQYF.

This clone has just a few counts. The V gene is TRBV5-1, the J gene TRBJ2-5; a possible D gene is TRBD2 (5 bases). CDR1 is SGHRS, CDR2 YFSETQ, per germline. The ends were cut back, 0 bases at V and 0 bases at J, with 12 bases in the middle. This CDR3 comprises 16 residues. Written as DNA, the CDR3 is TGCGCCAGCAGCTTGGAGTTAGCGCGGGACCAAGAGACCCAGTACTTC. It specifies CASSLELARDQETQYF.

The chain recombines TRBV9 with TRBJ2-2; weak D call: TRBD2 (6 bases). Trimming removed 2 bases from V and 1 base from J, with 9 bases in between. The length of the CDR3 is 15 residues. In germline, CDR1 is SGDLS, CDR2 YYNGEE. The CDR3 protein is CASSVYGGNTGELFF. The CDR3 DNA reads as TGTGCCAGCAGCGTGTACGGGGGGAACACCGGGGAGCTGTTTTTT. Drawing the rest from reference TRBV9 and TRBJ2-2, the complete variable domain is DSGVTQTPKHLITATGQRVTLRCSPRSGDLSVYWYQQSLDQGLQFLIQYYNGEERAKGNILERFSAQQFPDLHSELNLSSLELGDSALYFCASSVYGGNTGELFFGEGSRLTVL.

V is TRBV11-3 and J is TRBJ2-1; TRBD2 might be the D (7 bases). The germline CDR1 and CDR2 sequences are SGHNT and YENEEA. V lost 1 base to trimming and J lost 4 bases, with 14 bases between them. CDR3 length: 16 residues. In DNA, the CDR3 is TGTGCCAGCAGCTTAGTAGGGGGGGCTGGATACAATGAGCAGTTCTTC. Translation gives CASSLVGGAGYNEQFF.

This chain links TRBV19 with TRBJ2-7; 8 bases agree with TRBD1. CDR1 is LNHDA and CDR2 is SQIVND in the germline V gene (reference sequence). V gave up 4 bases and J gave up 3 bases; unmatched junction bases: 11. The CDR3 has 16 residues. The CDR3 nucleotides read TGTGCCAGTAGTAGAGCCGCGACAGGGGATAACTACGAGCAGTACTTC. It translates to CASSRAATGDNYEQYF.

This clone came up a few times. CDR3 amino acids: CASSSTPGTVNEQYF. As DNA, the CDR3 is TGTGCCAGCAGCTCGACACCCGGGACAGTCAACGAGCAGTACTTC. V is TRBV13 and J is TRBJ2-7; 7 bases match TRBD1. The CDR3 consists of 15 residues. Germline CDR1 and CDR2: PRHDT and FYEKMQ (reference sequence). Losses at the gene ends were 4 bases for V and 5 bases for J; bases not matched to a gene: 11.

The CDR3 spells CASSFGGRGLTGELFF. Here the CDR3 DNA reads TGTGCCAGCAGCTTCGGCGGGAGGGGGCTAACCGGGGAGCTGTTTTTT. The V gene is TRBV7-8, the J gene TRBJ2-2; TRBD2 agrees at 9 bases. The CDR3 is made up of 16 amino acids. Germline V gene data show CDR1 as SGHVS and CDR2 as FQNEAQ. Unmatched junction bases numbered 7, after V lost 3 bases and J lost 5 bases.

This clone was detected only a few times. J is TRBJ1-4 and V is TRBV5-1; tentatively, D is TRBD1 (6 bases). Per the germline V gene, CDR1 is SGHRS and CDR2 is YFSETQ. Deletions cut 4 bases from V and 8 bases from J, with 15 bases between. The CDR3 runs 14 residues. Written as DNA, the CDR3 is TGCGCCAGCAGCCCGGGGGGCGCGAAAGAAAAACTGTTTTTT. Its protein product is CASSPGGAKEKLFF.